The clone carrying this T cell receptor beta chain was counted once. The record originates from a study of blood T cell repertoires in COVID-19. Here immunoSEQ multiplex PCR was the method, and the copy in TCRdb shows in-frame clones only, minus some. The table has 150,000 to 180,000 clones, roughly 80% seen once. Germline V CDR1 and CDR2: SGDLS, YYNGEE. The V and J ends lost 6 bases and 7 bases, in that order; junction bases with no gene match: 4. The CDR3 is 13 amino acids. Specimen: peripheral blood. The sequence was obtained from a man at least 80 years old with acute or convalescent COVID-19. This chain uses TRBV9 with TRBJ2-3; 11 positions match TRBD2. The CDR3 DNA is TGTGCCAGCACCTTAGCGGGGGGGCATACGCAGTATTTT. It codes for CASTLAGGHTQYF. The full variable domain, with the rest looked up from reference TRBV9 and TRBJ2-3, is DSGVTQTPKHLITATGQRVTLRCSPRSGDLSVYWYQQSLDQGLQFLIQYYNGEERAKGNILERFSAQQFPDLHSELNLSSLELGDSALYFCASTLAGGHTQYFGPGTRLTVL.